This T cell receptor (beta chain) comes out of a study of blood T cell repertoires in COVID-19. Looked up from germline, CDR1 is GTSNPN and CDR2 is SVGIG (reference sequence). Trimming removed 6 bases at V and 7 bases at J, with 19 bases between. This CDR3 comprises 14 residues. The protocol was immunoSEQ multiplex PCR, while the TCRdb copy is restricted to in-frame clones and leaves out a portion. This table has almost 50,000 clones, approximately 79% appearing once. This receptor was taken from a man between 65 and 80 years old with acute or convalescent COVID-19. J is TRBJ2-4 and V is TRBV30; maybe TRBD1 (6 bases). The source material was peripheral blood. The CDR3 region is CACAALRGPNIQYF. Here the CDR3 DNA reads TGTGCCTGCGCGGCCCTCAGGGGACCGAACATTCAGTACTTC.